The 3 T cell receptor beta chains in this list originate from one sample, sequenced in a study of cytomegalovirus exposure and HLA in healthy donors. PCR employed 60 Vbeta and 13 Jbeta primers. Libraries were prepared by immunoSEQ multiplex PCR; TCRdb keeps only in-frame clonotypes and omits some of them. The sample lists approximately 220,000 clones; 76% were seen once. Sequenced material: PBMCs. All receptors derive from a man between 18 and 29 years old in good health and CMV-seronegative.

The J gene is TRBJ2-3, the V gene TRBV10-2; D may be TRBD1 (6 bases). The germline V and J ends were trimmed by 8 bases and 3 bases, with 9 bases remaining between them. The CDR3 sequence is 12 residues long. Germline CDR1 WSHSY, CDR2 SAAADI. As DNA, the CDR3 is TGCGCCAGCTCGGACAGTACAGATACGCAGTATTTT. Its protein is CASSDSTDTQYF.

DNA for the CDR3: TGTGCCAGCAGCGCAGGTACGAGAGATACGCAGTATTTT. This sequence encodes CASSAGTRDTQYF. This chain links TRBV7-9 with TRBJ2-3; D unclear. The germline CDR1 and CDR2 sequences are SEHNR and FQNEAQ (reference sequence). The CDR3 is 13 residues long. Trimming left V 5 bases short and J 5 bases short, with 11 bases between.

The chain has TRBV10-3 and TRBJ1-2; tentatively, D is TRBD1 (6 bases). The ends were cut back, 7 bases at V and 4 bases at J, with 10 bases in the middle. Germline V gives CDR1 ENHRY, CDR2 SYGVKD. This CDR3 has 12 residues. The CDR3 sequence: CAIKGVGYGYTF. The CDR3 nucleotides read TGTGCCATCAAGGGGGTTGGCTATGGCTACACCTTC.